Here is one T cell receptor (beta chain) with its context. Its antigen is undetermined. TCRdb re-called the reads with MiXCR, one entry per CDR3 protein. Of hundreds of thousands of distinct CDR3 sequences listed, roughly 30% were seen once; the top ten hold 15% to 20%. The data are from a study of T cell repertoires in cytomegalovirus infection. As for the study in general: Newly reported HLA-C-restricted and thoroughly characterized HLA-B-restricted CMV epitopes were employed. Study-wide points: Cumulative public TCR beta family frequency identified carriers of CMV plus the relevant HLA. HLA-C-restricted CMV clonotypes gave the most frequent clonotype in two of eight donors.

The CDR3 sequence is 14 residues long. Germline lookup yields CDR1 LNHDA and CDR2 SQIVND (reference sequence). V lost 2 bases, J lost 4 bases, and 11 bases lay in between. This clonotype was sampled from a human donor in good health (CMV status not recorded). Some clones in this sample may be carry-over from other donors' samples. Material: cultured PBMCs, obtained from culture after CMV antigen stimulation. V and J are TRBV19 and TRBJ1-2; no reliable D call. The CDR3 reads CASSITDTGYGYTF. CDR3 nucleotides: TGTGCCAGTAGTATAACCGACACGGGCTATGGCTACACCTTC.